The 18 T cell receptor beta chains presented below share a single source sample, sequenced in a study of T-cell reconstitution after alpha-beta-depleted transplantation in children (TCRdb year 2016). The library was built by means of PCR. Sequencing was performed on an Illumina HiSeq 2500. Molecular barcoding was employed in the preparation of TCR libraries, with unique molecular identifiers being used to normalize TCRbeta repertoire quantification. TCRdb ran its own pipeline on the public reads, namely fastp trimming at Q25 and MiXCR clone calling, and kept in-frame beta chains. Every distinct CDR3 protein forms one entry, paired with its most common genes and DNA. In this sample the table shows 190,000 or so distinct CDR3 sequences, less than 8% of which occur a single time. The top ten constitute about 2.9% of the sample. This specimen was PBMCs from the stem cell graft donor, taken from the stem cell graft. The receptors were gathered from a human donor who donated a stem cell graft to a child with Wiskott-Aldrich syndrome.

In its sample, this clonotype was seen a few times. CDR3 DNA sequence: TGCAGTGCTAGTGCAGGACCAAATCAGCCCCAGCATTTT. This encodes CSASAGPNQPQHF. The chain uses TRBV20-1 and TRBJ1-5; D call uncertain. Germline CDR1 and CDR2: DFQATT and SNEGSKA (reference sequence). The CDR3 length is 13 residues. The ends were cut back, 3 bases at V and 4 bases at J, with 10 bases in the middle.

This clonotype was detected ten times or more. This chain uses TRBV5-1 with TRBJ2-1; 9 bases agree with TRBD2. The CDR3 consists of 14 residues. The junction had 0 bases not matched to a gene; V was cut back by 0 bases and J by 5 bases. Germline V CDR1 and CDR2: SGHRS, YFSETQ. CDR3 amino acids: CASSLGLADNEQFF. The CDR3 DNA reads TGCGCCAGCAGCTTGGGACTAGCGGACAATGAGCAGTTCTTC.

V gene TRBV29-1 combines with J gene TRBJ2-7, with 7 bases identical to TRBD1. After removal of 4 bases from V and 5 bases from J, the junction contained 5 bases not matched to a gene. Germline CDR1 SQVTM, CDR2 ANQGSEA. The CDR3 covers 12 residues. The CDR3 sequence: CSVGQGVNEQYF. For the CDR3, the DNA is TGCAGCGTTGGACAGGGAGTAAACGAGCAGTACTTC.

This clonotype was detected ten times or more. The chain recombines TRBV12-3 or TRBV12-4 with TRBJ1-4; the match to TRBD1 covers 10 bases. The length of the CDR3 is 16 residues. The junction had 11 bases not matched to a gene; V was cut back by 5 bases and J by 8 bases. CDR3 nucleotide sequence: TGTGCCAGCAGTCCAATTGACAGGGGGCAGAGAGAAAAACTGTTTTTT. It translates to CASSPIDRGQREKLFF.

This clonotype has at least ten counts. The chain recombines TRBV6-5 with TRBJ1-6; D gene uncertain. CDR1 and CDR2 (germline): MNHEY, SVGAGI. Trimming took off 0 bases at V and 0 bases at J, with 9 bases between the two ends. The CDR3 totals 17 residues. CDR3: CASSYSPDISYNSPLHF. The CDR3 region has the DNA TGTGCCAGCAGTTACTCGCCTGATATCTCCTATAATTCACCCCTCCACTTT.

This clonotype has a count of ten or more. CDR3 nucleotides: TGTGCCAGTTGGACAGGAAGCCTGGGGGAGCTGTTTTTT. This codes for CASWTGSLGELFF. V and J are TRBV6-5 and TRBJ2-2, with 7 bases aligning to TRBD1. Germline V gives CDR1 MNHEY, CDR2 SVGAGI. V trimming: 9 bases; J trimming: 8 bases; junction bases outside the gene matches: 9. This CDR3 has 13 amino acids.

Ten or more counts support this clonotype. The chain uses TRBV20-1 and TRBJ1-2, with 8 positions matching TRBD1. CDR1 is DFQATT and CDR2 is SNEGSKA in the germline V gene (reference sequence). This CDR3 is 13 amino acids long. Germline trimming cut 8 bases from V and 5 bases from J; bases unmatched to any gene: 10. This CDR3 reads CSRYPDRDYGYTF. The CDR3 DNA sequence: TGCAGTCGATACCCGGACAGGGATTATGGCTACACCTTC.

This clonotype was observed at least ten times. This chain links TRBV21-1 with TRBJ1-1. TRBV21-1 is a listed pseudogene. The CDR3 runs 13 residues. In DNA, the CDR3 is TGTGCCACCCCAAGACCGAGGAGGGCTGAAGCTTTCTTT. It specifies CATPRPRRAEAFF.

This clonotype showed up just a few times. One end of the junction does not line up with germline, which may come from a read error. The chain links TRBV3-1 to TRBJ1-1, with TRBD1 identical over 10 bases. CDR1 and CDR2 from the germline V gene are LGHDT and YNNKEL (reference sequence). This CDR3 contains 15 residues. CDR3 protein: CASSHVPGTGDQAFF. DNA of the CDR3: TGTGCCAGCAGCCACGTCCCCGGGACAGGGGACCAAGCCTTCTTT.

J is TRBJ2-1 and V is TRBV19; D is possibly TRBD1 (5 bases). Germline CDR1 LNHDA, CDR2 SQIVND (reference sequence). V dropped 6 bases and J dropped 2 bases, with 14 bases sitting between them. The CDR3 sequence is 15 residues long. The CDR3 loop is CASRRPGFPYNEQFF. CDR3 nucleotides: TGTGCCAGTAGACGGCCAGGGTTTCCCTACAATGAGCAGTTCTTC. Full variable domain (remainder filled in from reference TRBV19 and TRBJ2-1): DGGITQSPKYLFRKEGQNVTLSCEQNLNHDAMYWYRQDPGQGLRLIYYSQIVNDFQKGDIAEGYSVSREKKESFPLTVTSAQKNPTAFYLCASRRPGFPYNEQFFGPGTRLTVL.

This clonotype was seen a handful of times. The J gene is TRBJ2-3, the V gene TRBV15; 8 bases line up with TRBD2. Germline CDR1 is LNHNV and CDR2 is YYDKDF (reference sequence). This CDR3 has 18 amino acids. Unmatched junction bases numbered 15, after V lost 1 base and J lost 6 bases. The CDR3 is CATSRAPPAGALGDTQYF. Here the CDR3 DNA reads TGTGCCACCAGCAGAGCCCCCCCAGCGGGGGCCTTGGGGGATACGCAGTATTTT.

The V gene is TRBV5-1, the J gene TRBJ2-7, with a possible D match to TRBD1 (6 bases). Germline CDR1 is SGHRS and CDR2 is YFSETQ. The V end lost 4 bases, the J end lost 0 bases, and 8 bases lay between the germline ends. The CDR3 contains 13 residues. The CDR3 bases are TGCGCCAGCAGCGGACAGCTCTCCTACGAGCAGTACTTC. It encodes CASSGQLSYEQYF.

This clonotype was observed at least ten times. J is TRBJ1-1 and V is TRBV5-1; D is unresolved. CDR1 and CDR2 from the germline V gene are SGHRS and YFSETQ. Trimming left V 0 bases short and J 5 bases short, with 17 bases between. This CDR3 has 16 amino acids. The CDR3 DNA reads as TGCGCCAGCAGCTTGGAAGGGTCGGATTTAGTAACTGAAGCTTTCTTT. Its protein product is CASSLEGSDLVTEAFF. The whole variable domain, remainder taken from reference TRBV5-1 and TRBJ1-1, is KAGVTQTPRYLIKTRGQQVTLSCSPISGHRSVSWYQQTPGQGLQFLFEYFSETQRNKGNFPGRFSGRQFSNSRSEMNVSTLELGDSALYLCASSLEGSDLVTEAFFGQGTRLTVV.

The chain carries TRBV7-2 and TRBJ1-3; D possibly corresponds to TRBD1 (5 bases). The CDR3 has 14 amino acids. Germline V gene data show CDR1 as SGHTA and CDR2 as FQGNSA. The ends were cut back, 1 base at V and 4 bases at J, with 8 bases in the middle. CDR3: CASSLETVGNTIYF. The DNA for the CDR3 is TGTGCCAGCAGCTTAGAGACAGTGGGAAACACCATATATTTT. Supplemented by reference TRBV7-2 and TRBJ1-3, the full variable domain reads GAGVSQSPSNKVTEKGKDVELRCDPISGHTALYWYRQSLGQGLEFLIYFQGNSAPDKSGLPSDRFSAERTGGSVSTLTIQRTQQEDSAVYLCASSLETVGNTIYFGEGSWLTVV.

This clonotype turned up a few times. This sequence joins TRBV5-1 and TRBJ2-2; tentative D call: TRBD2 (5 bases). The CDR3 loop spans 15 amino acids. Germline CDR1 reads SGHRS; CDR2 reads YFSETQ. V shed 4 bases and J shed 6 bases, with 16 bases lying between them. The CDR3 nucleotides read TGCGCCAGCAGCGCCCGGGATGCGGCGGCCGGGGAGCTGTTTTTT. As protein: CASSARDAAAGELFF.

This clonotype turned up a few times. The J gene is TRBJ2-1, the V gene TRBV5-1; 10 bases line up with TRBD1. The CDR3 sequence is 15 residues long. Per the germline V gene, CDR1 is SGHRS and CDR2 is YFSETQ. After removal of 7 bases from V and 0 bases from J, the junction contained 4 bases not matched to a gene. CDR3: CASGGQGSSYNEQFF. The CDR3 DNA follows: TGCGCCAGCGGGGGACAGGGGAGCTCCTACAATGAGCAGTTCTTC.

This clonotype was detected ten times or more. V is TRBV20-1 and J is TRBJ2-1, with TRBD1 as a possible D gene (5 bases). Germline V gives CDR1 DFQATT, CDR2 SNEGSKA (reference sequence). V lost 3 bases to trimming and J lost 9 bases, with 21 bases between them. This CDR3 region has 15 residues. This CDR3 reads CSASTLGAEQGEQFF. Written as DNA, the CDR3 is TGCAGTGCTAGTACTCTTGGGGCCGAGCAGGGTGAGCAGTTCTTC.

This clonotype has ten or more counts. This sequence joins TRBV5-5 and TRBJ2-5; D is uncertain. CDR1 and CDR2 (germline): SGHKS, YYEKEE (reference sequence). Trimming removed 3 bases at V and 4 bases at J, with 7 bases between. The length of the CDR3 is 12 residues. CDR3 nucleotide sequence: TGTGCCAGCAGCTCACCACTAGAGACCCAGTACTTC. Protein product: CASSSPLETQYF.